The rows below give T cell receptor beta chains drawn from one sample of a study of blood T cell repertoires in COVID-19. Some clones are missing from TCRdb's copy, which holds only in-frame ones; the method was immunoSEQ multiplex PCR. The data contain 110,000 or so clones, about nine tenths of them singletons. Sequencing was carried out using peripheral blood. The source is a woman in her forties or fifties with acute or convalescent COVID-19. Each CDR3 is given with its conserved first and last residue.

V	J	CDR3
TRBV28	TRBJ2-1	CASSDFLGIPGRRNEQFF
TRBV2	TRBJ2-3	CASSYDRSSTDTQYF
TRBV30	TRBJ1-5	CAWSGGYSNQPQHF
TRBV7-2	TRBJ1-4	CASSLDGRDEKLFF
TRBV11-2	TRBJ2-1	CASSLEGGPYNEQFF
TRBV19	TRBJ2-1	CASSNSGREFRYEQFF
TRBV11-2	TRBJ1-5	CASSPTNRDQPQHF
TRBV5-1	TRBJ2-3	CASRQDRTDTQYF
TRBV28	TRBJ2-3	CASRGMTGYTDTQYF
TRBV7-9	TRBJ2-2	CASSFKTNTGELFF
TRBV7-8	TRBJ1-1	CASSPDADRGKAFF
TRBV5-4	TRBJ1-1	CASSLRPGGRNTEAFF
TRBV15	TRBJ1-4	CATSRPGQGKEKLFF
TRBV9	TRBJ2-7	CASSAGQGWDEQYF
TRBV12-3/TRBV12-4	TRBJ1-3	CASRFDSGNTIYF
TRBV30	TRBJ1-2	CAWNTGGGYTF
TRBV2	TRBJ2-1	CASTLRQGQNNEQFF
TRBV5-4	TRBJ2-3	CASSWGPSGGPLDTQYF
TRBV6-6	TRBJ1-4	CASKGATNEKLFF
TRBV6-5	TRBJ2-5	CASSSTGITTRETQYF
TRBV28	TRBJ1-3	CASSRTGTISGNTIYF
TRBV7-9	TRBJ2-3	CASSSSRESGTGTTDTQYF
TRBV7-2	TRBJ2-1	CASSPSGTHYNEQFF
TRBV7-6	TRBJ2-7	CASSLVGTGGAEQYF
TRBV6-5	TRBJ2-2	CASSPPGRNTGELFF